This T cell receptor beta chain was sequenced in a study of blood T cell repertoires in COVID-19. Study details: Samples taken during acute and convalescent COVID-19 were collected in the United States, Italy and Spain. Sample material is recorded as cDNA or gDNA derived from T cells, B-cell-depleted T cells, or PBMCs.

The germline gives CDR1 SGHDN, CDR2 FVKESK. This CDR3 is built from 14 residues. Trimming removed 1 base at V and 4 bases at J, with 10 bases between. Original processing notes: Reference gene primer amplification gave nucleated cell count estimates. TCRdb's table, derived via immunoSEQ multiplex PCR, lists solely in-frame clones and lacks some. Clone size and the V and J calls come from that table; the DNA yielded D and trimming. The data show about 250,000 clones, 80% to 90% seen once. This chain links TRBV14 with TRBJ1-2, with no clear D. Sequencing was carried out using peripheral blood. The receptor was isolated from a woman aged 70-85 years with acute or convalescent COVID-19. CDR3 nucleotides: TGTGCCAGCAGCCAAGCGGGAGATCTCTATGGCTACACCTTC. It encodes CASSQAGDLYGYTF.